These 32 T cell receptor beta chains came from one sample sequenced in a study of cytomegalovirus exposure and HLA in healthy donors (dated by TCRdb to 2017 to 2019). Library method: the immunoSEQ multiplex PCR assay. For the multiplex PCR, a mixture combining 60 forward primers for TCR Vbeta segments and 13 reverse primers for TCR Jbeta segments was used. In its TCRdb copy, this immuneACCESS table keeps in-frame sequences only and misses some clones. Where compared with another copy, unresolved V genes explain less than half of these, and the others have no known cause. This sample comprises under 200,000 clones, around 80% of them detected only once. 0.65% to 0.95% of the sample belongs to the ten largest clones. Sequenced sample: PBMCs. The receptor set was obtained from a female donor in good health and CMV-seronegative.

The rearrangement joins TRBV30 to TRBJ2-7, with 8 bases aligning to TRBD1. The CDR3 runs 15 residues. Per germline, CDR1 GTSNPN and CDR2 SVGIG (reference sequence). The V and J ends lost 1 base and 6 bases, in that order; junction bases with no gene match: 11. CDR3 in amino acids: CAWSGLDRVPFEQYF. Written as DNA, the CDR3 is TGTGCCTGGAGTGGATTGGACAGGGTCCCCTTCGAGCAGTACTTC.

The chain couples TRBV7-3 to TRBJ2-3, with D perhaps matching TRBD2 (5 bases). This CDR3 region has 17 residues. V was cut by 5 bases and J by 4 bases, with 22 bases left in between. CDR1 and CDR2 from the germline V gene are SGHTA and FQGTGA. The CDR3 DNA sequence: TGTGCCAGCAGCCTAGCTTCAGTGTCAATGGGTTCAGATACGCAGTATTTT. It encodes CASSLASVSMGSDTQYF. The entire variable domain, with the rest obtained from reference TRBV7-3 and TRBJ2-3, is as follows: GAGVSQTPSNKVTEKGKYVELRCDPISGHTALYWYRQSLGQGPEFLIYFQGTGAADDSGLPNDRFFAVRPEGSVSTLKIQRTERGDSAVYLCASSLASVSMGSDTQYFGPGTRLTVL.

The chain links TRBV2 to TRBJ1-3; D not resolved. The CDR3 sequence is 12 residues long. V lost 3 bases and J lost 7, with 7 bases in between. CDR1 and CDR2 from the germline V gene are SNHLY and FYNNEI. This CDR3 is CASSDAVNTIYF. Here the CDR3 DNA reads TGTGCCAGCAGTGACGCGGTTAACACCATATATTTT.

This chain joins TRBV5-4 and TRBJ2-2; no firm D call. Trimming stripped 4 bases from V and 7 bases from J, with 14 bases between. CDR1 is SGHNT, CDR2 YYREEE, per germline (reference sequence). The CDR3 is 14 residues long. The CDR3 nucleotides read TGTGCCAGCAGCCTCGTAGGAGTTCACGGGGAGCTGTTTTTT. Protein product: CASSLVGVHGELFF. The full variable domain, with the rest looked up from reference TRBV5-4 and TRBJ2-2, is ETGVTQSPTHLIKTRGQQVTLRCSSQSGHNTVSWYQQALGQGPQFIFQYYREEENGRGNFPPRFSGLQFPNYSSELNVNALELDDSALYLCASSLVGVHGELFFGEGSRLTVL.

V is TRBV5-3 and J is TRBJ2-7; possible D gene TRBD1, 6 bases. TRBV5-3 is classed as an ORF, of uncertain function. The CDR3 has 14 residues. Trimming took off 5 bases at V and 1 base at J, with 13 bases between the two ends. The CDR3 protein is CARSRIQGSYEQYF. The CDR3 DNA reads as TGTGCCAGAAGTCGGATACAGGGATCCTACGAGCAGTACTTC.

The V call is TRBV5-4, the J call TRBJ1-3; D is ambiguous. The CDR3 contains 15 residues. V was pared by 4 bases and J by 9 bases, with 20 bases between. Germline CDR1 reads SGHNT; CDR2 reads YYREEE (reference sequence). CDR3 in amino acids: CASSSLGYEGGTIYF. The CDR3 nucleotides read TGTGCCAGCAGCAGCTTGGGTTACGAGGGTGGCACCATATATTTT.

This chain connects TRBV7-2 to TRBJ2-3; D remains unclear. V lost 3 bases to trimming and J lost 1 base, with 11 bases between them. The CDR3 runs 15 residues. Germline V CDR1 and CDR2: SGHTA, FQGNSA. This chain's CDR3 is CASSLGLTGTDTQYF. The CDR3 nucleotides are TGTGCCAGCAGCTTGGGCCTCACAGGCACAGATACGCAGTATTTT.

The rearrangement joins TRBV9 to TRBJ2-2, with unresolved D. The CDR3 totals 13 residues. The germline V and J ends were trimmed by 4 bases and 5 bases, with 9 bases remaining between them. Per germline, CDR1 SGDLS and CDR2 YYNGEE. CDR3 region: CASSPRRTGELFF. The DNA for the CDR3 is TGTGCCAGCAGCCCGCGCCGGACCGGGGAGCTGTTTTTT.

This clone was detected a few times. The rearrangement links TRBV7-9 to TRBJ2-3; 7 bases are shared with TRBD1. From germline, CDR1 is SEHNR and CDR2 FQNEAQ (reference sequence). Trimming removed 5 bases from V and 6 bases from J; junction bases left unmatched: 5. There are 13 residues in the CDR3. CDR3: CASSPMTGDTQYF. CDR3 in DNA: TGTGCCAGCAGCCCGATGACAGGGGATACGCAGTATTTT.

This chain connects TRBV28 to TRBJ2-7, with D maybe TRBD1 (6 bases). V was clipped by 5 bases and J by 2 bases, with 16 bases between them. The CDR3 consists of 15 residues. Germline CDR1 MDHEN, CDR2 SYDVKM. Here the CDR3 DNA reads TGTGCCAGCAGTCTGGACAGCTACGCGGCCTACGAGCAGTACTTC. It encodes CASSLDSYAAYEQYF.

This chain uses TRBV30 with TRBJ1-2; TRBD1 aligns across 7 bases. CDR1 is GTSNPN and CDR2 is SVGIG in the germline V gene (reference sequence). CDR3 size: 14 residues. After removal of 1 base from V and 4 bases from J, the junction contained 6 bases not matched to a gene. CDR3 in amino acids: CAWSATGSGYGYTF. In DNA, the CDR3 is TGTGCCTGGAGTGCGACAGGGAGTGGCTATGGCTACACCTTC.

The chain carries TRBV7-3 and TRBJ2-5; D is uncertain. The DNA end is a closer match to TRBJ2-7, so the J assignment may be wrong. CDR1 is SGHTA and CDR2 is FQGTGA in the germline V gene. The CDR3 has 13 residues. The CDR3 DNA sequence: TGTGCCAGCAGCCCAATGGGCCAATACGAGCAGTACTTC. Translation gives CASSPMGQYEQYF.

The chain recombines TRBV7-2 with TRBJ1-1; D unclear. Germline CDR1 and CDR2: SGHTA and FQGNSA. The CDR3 has 13 residues. The V end was cut by 2 bases, the J end by 5 bases, with 9 bases between. The CDR3 bases are TGTGCCAGCAGCTTATTCTGGAGTACTGAAGCTTTCTTT. Translation: CASSLFWSTEAFF. Full variable domain (outside the CDR3, taken from reference TRBV7-2 and TRBJ1-1): GAGVSQSPSNKVTEKGKDVELRCDPISGHTALYWYRQSLGQGLEFLIYFQGNSAPDKSGLPSDRFSAERTGGSVSTLTIQRTQQEDSAVYLCASSLFWSTEAFFGQGTRLTVV.

This clone was recorded a few times. The chain recombines TRBV27 with TRBJ2-7; 7 positions match TRBD1. The CDR3 loop spans 13 amino acids. Trimming took 4 bases from V and 6 from J; bases not matched to a gene: 6. Germline V lookup: CDR1 MNHEY, CDR2 SMNVEV (reference sequence). CDR3 sequence (DNA): TGTGCCAGCAGTTACCGACAGGGCAGCGAGCAGTACTTC. Amino acids: CASSYRQGSEQYF.

CDR3 nucleotides: TGTGCCAGCAGCTCCAGGGGGCGCGACACTGAAGCTTTCTTT. Translating it yields CASSSRGRDTEAFF. J is TRBJ1-1 and V is TRBV7-2; 8 bases line up with TRBD1. The CDR3 runs 14 residues. Germline trimming cut 4 bases from V and 3 bases from J; bases unmatched to any gene: 4. Germline V gene data show CDR1 as SGHTA and CDR2 as FQGNSA.

The chain carries TRBV7-7 and TRBJ2-2; 8 nucleotides match TRBD2. Germline V gene data show CDR1 as SSHAT and CDR2 as FNYEAQ (reference sequence). This CDR3 is built from 15 residues. V gave up 6 bases and J gave up 3 bases; unmatched junction bases: 6. The CDR3 sequence: CASSPPGLDTGELFF. The CDR3 DNA reads TGTGCCAGCAGTCCTCCGGGACTAGACACCGGGGAGCTGTTTTTT.

V usage is TRBV6-5 and J usage is TRBJ1-5; 7 bases line up with TRBD1. In germline, CDR1 is MNHEY, CDR2 SVGAGI. This CDR3 is built from 15 residues. Unmatched junction bases numbered 9, after V lost 6 bases and J lost 4 bases. The DNA for the CDR3 is TGTGCCAGCAGGGCAAGCTACAGGGGTAATCAGCCCCAGCATTTT. Translating gives CASRASYRGNQPQHF.

The V and J genes are TRBV10-3 and TRBJ2-6; no reliable D call. The CDR3 has 16 residues. The V end was cut by 6 bases, the J end by 3 bases, with 15 bases between. CDR1 ENHRY and CDR2 SYGVKD come from the germline V gene. In DNA form, the CDR3 reads TGTGCCATCAGCAAAAGGAGTGTAGTTGGGGCCAACGTCCTGACTTTC. Its translation is CAISKRSVVGANVLTF.

The chain is built from TRBV5-6 and TRBJ1-1; no definite D call. The CDR3 length is 15 residues. Per germline, CDR1 SGHDT and CDR2 YYEEEE. V dropped 0 bases and J dropped 0 bases, with 9 bases sitting between them. CDR3 sequence: CASSLVPRVNTEAFF. CDR3 bases: TGTGCCAGCAGCTTGGTTCCCCGTGTGAACACTGAAGCTTTCTTT.

This chain uses TRBV30 with TRBJ2-7; D is ambiguous. CDR1 is GTSNPN, CDR2 SVGIG, per germline (reference sequence). V dropped 0 bases and J dropped 4 bases, with 7 bases sitting between them. The CDR3 is 12 residues long. CDR3 region: CAWSVGRYEQYF. In DNA, the CDR3 is TGTGCCTGGAGTGTAGGCAGGTACGAGCAGTACTTC.

This chain uses TRBV2 with TRBJ1-1; weak D call: TRBD1 (6 bases). Germline V gene sequence: CDR1 SNHLY, CDR2 FYNNEI. Trimming removed 5 bases from V and 3 bases from J, with 16 bases in between. CDR3 size: 15 residues. The CDR3 loop is CASSRQTTGHTEAFF. The DNA of the CDR3 is TGTGCCAGCAGTCGCCAAACTACAGGGCACACTGAAGCTTTCTTT. Based on the CDR3 plus reference TRBV2 and TRBJ1-1, the full variable domain is EPEVTQTPSHQVTQMGQEVILRCVPISNHLYFYWYRQILGQKVEFLVSFYNNEISEKSEIFDDQFSVERPDGSNFTLKIRSTKLEDSAMYFCASSRQTTGHTEAFFGQGTRLTVV.

The V call is TRBV28, the J call TRBJ2-7, with 9 nucleotides matching TRBD2. The germline gives CDR1 MDHEN, CDR2 SYDVKM. The CDR3 has 17 residues. V lost 1 base and J lost 5; bases outside the gene matches: 12. The chain's CDR3 is CASSLFHSSSGAHEQYF. CDR3 coding DNA: TGTGCCAGCAGTTTATTCCACTCGTCTAGCGGGGCCCACGAGCAGTACTTC.

The rearrangement links TRBV5-6 to TRBJ2-3; TRBD2 matches at 9 bases. Germline values: CDR1 SGHDT, CDR2 YYEEEE. V was clipped by 3 bases and J by 0 bases; unmatched bases: 2. This CDR3 has 15 amino acids. As DNA, the CDR3 is TGTGCCAGCAGCTGGGGACTAGCTAGCACAGATACGCAGTATTTT. As protein: CASSWGLASTDTQYF.

The rearrangement joins TRBV27 to TRBJ2-5; no clear D. This CDR3 contains 13 residues. Deletions cut 0 bases from V and 5 bases from J, with 7 bases between. Germline CDR1 is MNHEY and CDR2 is SMNVEV (reference sequence). CDR3 nucleotides: TGTGCCAGCAGTTTATCGTTCCGGGAGACCCAGTACTTC. Amino acid sequence: CASSLSFRETQYF.

This clone has only one observation. This chain connects TRBV15 to TRBJ1-4; D perhaps matches TRBD1 (5 bases). CDR1 is LNHNV, CDR2 YYDKDF, per germline (reference sequence). The CDR3 has 16 amino acids. Deletions cut 4 bases from V and 5 bases from J, with 17 bases between. The CDR3 is CATSKVAGVRNEKLFF. CDR3 nucleotide sequence: TGTGCCACCAGCAAGGTTGCGGGGGTGCGGAATGAAAAACTGTTTTTT.

Concerning this clone itself: The junction and the germline gene differ at one end; a read error may be behind it. V and J are TRBV6-6 and TRBJ2-7; D is possibly TRBD1 (6 bases). Germline lookup yields CDR1 MNHNY and CDR2 SVGAGI (reference sequence). The CDR3 runs to 13 residues. The CDR3 loop is CASSYALMGHPKF. For the CDR3, the DNA is TGTGCCAGCAGTTACGCCCTTATGGGACACCCTAAGTTC.

In its sample, this clone was seen a few times. This chain connects TRBV4-1 to TRBJ2-2; possibly TRBD2 for D (5 bases). Trimming left V 1 base short and J 4 bases short, with 10 bases between. Germline assignment: CDR1 MGHRA and CDR2 YSYEKL. The CDR3 runs to 15 residues. CDR3 region: CASSQGELVTGELFF. The CDR3 coding sequence is TGCGCCAGCAGCCAAGGGGAGCTGGTCACCGGGGAGCTGTTTTTT.

This clone was picked up a small number of times. The chain is built from TRBV21-1 and TRBJ1-1. TRBV21-1 is annotated as a pseudogene. The CDR3 covers 16 residues. Here the CDR3 DNA reads TGTGCCAGCAGCAAGGGCTTGGGGAGGCCCAACACTGAAGCTTTCTTT. Translating gives CASSKGLGRPNTEAFF.

V and J are TRBV7-9 and TRBJ1-1; TRBD1 matches at 11 bases. Trimming removed 0 bases from V and 10 bases from J; junction bases left unmatched: 1. Germline loops: CDR1 SEHNR, CDR2 FQNEAQ (reference sequence). This CDR3 has 13 amino acids. The CDR3 bases are TGTGCCAGCAGCTTAGCGGACAGGGGGCCAGCTTTCTTT. As protein: CASSLADRGPAFF.

The chain is built from TRBV6-5 and TRBJ1-2, with TRBD1 matching 7 bases. Per the germline V gene, CDR1 is MNHEY and CDR2 is SVGAGI. This CDR3 region has 15 residues. The ends lost 2 bases at V and 3 bases at J; junction bases unmatched: 6. The CDR3 reads CASSYARGYDYGYTF. The CDR3 DNA sequence: TGTGCCAGCAGTTACGCCAGGGGGTACGACTATGGCTACACCTTC.

The rearrangement links TRBV7-2 to TRBJ2-3, with 8 bases aligning to TRBD1. With V trimmed by 6 bases and J by 4 bases, 9 bases remained unmatched. Germline V lookup: CDR1 SGHTA, CDR2 FQGNSA. The CDR3 spans 15 residues. Written as DNA, the CDR3 is TGTGCCAGCAGTAGAGTGGGCAGGGGGCCAGATACGCAGTATTTT. It yields the protein CASSRVGRGPDTQYF.

This clone was seen a few times. V gene TRBV5-1 combines with J gene TRBJ2-4, with TRBD1 identical over 7 bases. The germline gives CDR1 SGHRS, CDR2 YFSETQ. Trimming cost V 0 bases and J 12 bases; bases outside gene matches: 12. The length of the CDR3 is 15 residues. The CDR3 protein is CASSLGQSSRDSQYF. CDR3 DNA sequence: TGCGCCAGCAGCTTGGGACAGAGCAGTCGGGACAGTCAGTACTTC.